These T cell receptor beta chains were read from a single sample in a study of spatial heterogeneity in lung cancer. TCRdb re-called the 5' RACE reads through MiXCR, storing one row per CDR3 protein. The sample lists 5,000 to 7,000 distinct CDR3 sequences; under 20% were seen once. The material was lung tumor tissue, obtained at surgery. The source of these receptors is a male donor with early-stage non-small cell lung cancer. Each CDR3 is given with its conserved first and last residue. The order of the fields is V gene, J gene, D gene, clone size, CDR3 DNA, CDR3 protein. A D gene is named only where the DNA matches it firmly. The size field is filled for only some rows; it gives once, few, many or a size class.

TRBV30	TRBJ2-6	.	medium-sized	TGTGCCTGGAGTGACACAGGGAGGACCGGGGCCAACGTCCTGACTTTC	CAWSDTGRTGANVLTF
TRBV11-3	TRBJ2-7	.	medium-sized	TGTGCCAGCAGCACAGAGGGGAGCTCCTACGAGCAGTACTTC	CASSTEGSSYEQYF
TRBV27	TRBJ2-7	TRBD2	medium-sized	TGTGCCAGCAGTCGCCGGGGGCGGGAGGGTTACGAGCAGTACTTC	CASSRRGREGYEQYF
TRBV18	TRBJ2-2	.	.	TGTGCCAGCTCACCAGGGGGCGGAACCGGGGAGCTGTTTTTT	CASSPGGGTGELFF
TRBV14	TRBJ2-1	TRBD1	many	TGTGCCAGCAGCCAGGCTTTCCGTCGGGACAGGCGCTTGGATGAGCAGTTCTTC	CASSQAFRRDRRLDEQFF
TRBV19	TRBJ2-4	.	.	TGTGCCAGCAGACGGGCTTCGGCCTTATCAGCCAAAAACATTCAGTACTTC	CASRRASALSAKNIQYF
TRBV10-3	TRBJ2-6	.	many	TGTGCCATCAGTGCGGGACGGCACTCTGGGGCCAACGTCCTGACTTTC	CAISAGRHSGANVLTF
TRBV28	TRBJ2-5	.	many	TGTGCCAGCAGACCCCGGGGAGTAGAGACCCAGTACTTC	CASRPRGVETQYF
TRBV2	TRBJ2-2	.	medium-sized	TGTGCCAGCAGGACCGTGTCGGCCGCCGGGGAGCTGTTTTTT	CASRTVSAAGELFF
TRBV19	TRBJ1-2	.	many	TGTGCCAGTAGTTTTACAGCAGACCATGGCTACACCTTC	CASSFTADHGYTF
TRBV12-3/TRBV12-4	TRBJ1-1	.	.	TGTGCCAGCGCAATGCAGCTGGGCACTGAAGCTTTCTTT	CASAMQLGTEAFF
TRBV5-1	TRBJ1-5	TRBD1	many	TGCGCCAGCAGCTTGGAAGGGGACAGTTATCAGCCCCAGCATTTT	CASSLEGDSYQPQHF
TRBV3-1	TRBJ2-7	TRBD2	medium-sized	TGTGCCAGCAGCCCCATAAGCGGGACTAGCAACGAGCAGTACTTC	CASSPISGTSNEQYF
TRBV30	TRBJ2-6	.	.	TGTGCCTGGAGTAACTCAATTGAGGGGGGCGTCCTGACTTTC	CAWSNSIEGGVLTF
TRBV5-1	TRBJ2-2	.	few	TGCGCCAGCAGCCCTAGACTAGACACCGGGGAGCTGTTTTTT	CASSPRLDTGELFF
TRBV10-3	TRBJ2-1	.	many	TGTGCCATCAGGACCCCTCCCCACAATGAGCAGTTCTTC	CAIRTPPHNEQFF
TRBV5-6	TRBJ2-2	.	.	TGTGCCAGCAGCTTGGGGACGACGGTGGACACCGGGGAGCTGTTTTTT	CASSLGTTVDTGELFF
TRBV11-2	TRBJ2-3	TRBD2	.	TGTGCCAGCAGCTTAACCTCCTTGGCGGGGGGGACAGATACGCAGTATTTT	CASSLTSLAGGTDTQYF
TRBV4-3	TRBJ2-3	TRBD2	medium-sized	TGCGCCAGCAGCCAAGAAGGGGCAGCGGGGCTAAACACAGATACGCAGTATTTT	CASSQEGAAGLNTDTQYF
TRBV7-9	TRBJ2-1	.	medium-sized	TGTGCCAGCAGCAGGTCCGCTAGCGTCTCCTACAATGAGCAGTTCTTC	CASSRSASVSYNEQFF
TRBV20-1	TRBJ2-3	TRBD2	medium-sized	TGCAGTGCTAGTTCTAGCGGGGTGAGCACAGATACGCAGTATTTT	CSASSSGVSTDTQYF
TRBV5-5	TRBJ2-1	TRBD2	few	TGTGCCAGCAGCTTGGCCAGCGGGGGGATTTCTGAGCAGTTCTTC	CASSLASGGISEQFF
TRBV24-1	TRBJ2-1	.	many	TGTGCCACCAGTGATCGGGGGCGCCCCAATGAGCAGTTCTTC	CATSDRGRPNEQFF
TRBV2	TRBJ2-7	.	.	TGTGCCAGCAGTGAATCGGTAGGAACCTACGAGCAGTACTTC	CASSESVGTYEQYF
TRBV9	TRBJ2-1	.	few	TGTGCCAGCAGCGTAGATGCAGGGAGCTCCTACAATGAGCAGTTCTTC	CASSVDAGSSYNEQFF
TRBV5-6	TRBJ1-1	.	many	TGTGCCAGCAGCTTTAGTCCGCTGGAAGCTTTCTTT	CASSFSPLEAFF
TRBV29-1	TRBJ2-5	.	.	TGCAGCGTTCAAGGCGGACAGGGAGGGGGAGAGACCCAGTACTTC	CSVQGGQGGGETQYF
TRBV6-5	TRBJ1-2	.	.	TGTGCCAGCAGTTACTCGACTCTGGCAGGTTATGGCTACACCTTC	CASSYSTLAGYGYTF
TRBV5-1	TRBJ1-4	.	medium-sized	TGCGCCAGCAGCTCCGAAACAGGGACTAATGAAAAACTGTTTTTT	CASSSETGTNEKLFF